These T cell receptor beta chains were read from a single sample in a study of CD8+CD57+ T cells in acquired aplastic anemia. TCRdb reprocessed the reads via MiXCR and lists one record per CDR3 protein. The top ten hold approximately 4% of the sample, which has 400,000 to 500,000 distinct CDR3 sequences, about two thirds seen once. Sequenced sample: sorted CD4+, CD8+, or CD8+CD57+ T cells (not recorded which) from PBMCs. The receptors were sampled from a human donor in good health, serving as a control. CDR3s include the opening cysteine and the closing phenylalanine or tryptophan. D genes are given only for firm matches. Rows may omit the clone size; those that give it use once, few, many or a size class.

D gene: NA
V gene: TRBV7-9
J gene: TRBJ1-5
clone size: NA
CDR3 length: 15
CDR3 protein: CASSRDGRRKQHQHF
CDR3 DNA: TGTGCCAGCAGCAGGGACGGGCGGCGCAAGCAGCACCAGCATTTT

D gene: NA
V gene: TRBV7-3
J gene: TRBJ2-5
clone size: NA
CDR3 length: 15
CDR3 protein: CASSLARGVGSPLYF
CDR3 DNA: TGTGCCAGCAGCTTGGCTAGAGGGGTTGGTTCACCCCTCTACTTC

D gene: NA
V gene: TRBV12-3/TRBV12-4
J gene: TRBJ1-5
clone size: many
CDR3 length: 12
CDR3 protein: CASRGRGQPQHF
CDR3 DNA: TGTGCCAGCAGGGGGAGAGGGCAGCCCCAGCATTTT

D gene: TRBD1
V gene: TRBV7-2
J gene: TRBJ2-7
clone size: NA
CDR3 length: 14
CDR3 protein: CASSPVTGLPQHFF
CDR3 DNA: TGTGCCAGCAGCCCAGTGACAGGGCTGCCCCAGCATTTCTTC

D gene: NA
V gene: TRBV7-8
J gene: TRBJ1-5
clone size: NA
CDR3 length: 15
CDR3 protein: CASSVDQAGEQRNHF
CDR3 DNA: TGTGCCAGCAGCGTAGACCAGGCCGGCGAGCAGCGCAATCATTTT

D gene: NA
V gene: TRBV7-2
J gene: TRBJ1-6
clone size: NA
CDR3 length: 16
CDR3 protein: CASSLTGRGHSAPLHF
CDR3 DNA: TGTGCCAGCAGCTTAACGGGACGGGGACATAGTGCGCCCCTCCACTTT

D gene: NA
V gene: TRBV7-3
J gene: TRBJ2-2
clone size: NA
CDR3 length: 13
CDR3 protein: CASSTSRGYAFGF
CDR3 DNA: TGTGCCAGCAGTACATCGCGCGGCTACGCCTTCGGTTTT

D gene: NA
V gene: TRBV7-6
J gene: TRBJ2-3
clone size: NA
CDR3 length: 15
CDR3 protein: CASSLETNGKDTQYF
CDR3 DNA: TGTGCCAGCAGCCTAGAGACTAACGGCAAAGATACGCAGTATTTT

D gene: NA
V gene: TRBV7-2
J gene: TRBJ1-5
clone size: NA
CDR3 length: 15
CDR3 protein: CASSFGGVDNQPQHF
CDR3 DNA: TGTGCCAGCAGCTTTGGAGGGGTAGATAATCAGCCCCAGCATTTT

D gene: NA
V gene: TRBV7-2
J gene: TRBJ2-1
clone size: many
CDR3 length: 12
CDR3 protein: CASSLSLNEQFF
CDR3 DNA: TGTGCCAGCAGCTTGTCACTTAATGAGCAGTTCTTC

D gene: NA
V gene: TRBV7-9
J gene: TRBJ2-7
clone size: NA
CDR3 length: 14
CDR3 protein: CASSSRPGTYEQYF
CDR3 DNA: TGTGCCAGTAGCAGTCGACCCGGGACCTACGAGCAGTACTTC

D gene: TRBD1
V gene: TRBV5-1
J gene: TRBJ1-1
clone size: NA
CDR3 length: 14
CDR3 protein: CASSLQQGGGEAFF
CDR3 DNA: TGCGCCAGCAGCTTGCAACAGGGGGGCGGTGAAGCTTTCTTT

D gene: NA
V gene: TRBV7-2
J gene: TRBJ1-3
clone size: NA
CDR3 length: 17
CDR3 protein: CASSLRGYTTDTQTIYF
CDR3 DNA: TGTGCCAGCAGCCTCAGGGGATATACCACAGATACGCAGACCATATATTTT

D gene: TRBD1
V gene: TRBV25-1
J gene: TRBJ2-5
clone size: NA
CDR3 length: 15
CDR3 protein: CASSIAQGAEETQYF
CDR3 DNA: TGTGCCAGTAGTATCGCTCAGGGGGCGGAAGAGACCCAGTACTTC

D gene: NA
V gene: TRBV20-1
J gene: TRBJ2-5
clone size: NA
CDR3 length: 15
CDR3 protein: CSAKGRPETEETQYF
CDR3 DNA: TGCAGTGCGAAGGGACGCCCAGAAACTGAAGAGACCCAGTACTTC

D gene: NA
V gene: TRBV20-1
J gene: TRBJ2-1
clone size: NA
CDR3 length: 14
CDR3 protein: CSASRVIPYNEQFF
CDR3 DNA: TGCAGTGCTAGCAGGGTTATACCCTACAATGAGCAGTTCTTC

D gene: NA
V gene: TRBV15
J gene: TRBJ2-1
clone size: NA
CDR3 length: 14
CDR3 protein: CATSNIRVYNEQFF
CDR3 DNA: TGTGCCACCAGCAACATTAGGGTGTACAATGAGCAGTTCTTC

D gene: NA
V gene: TRBV20-1
J gene: TRBJ1-2
clone size: NA
CDR3 length: 14
CDR3 protein: CSANGQEAQYGYTF
CDR3 DNA: TGCAGTGCTAACGGCCAAGAGGCTCAGTATGGCTACACCTTC

D gene: NA
V gene: TRBV9
J gene: TRBJ2-7
clone size: NA
CDR3 length: 17
CDR3 protein: CASSVVGQFDEQWEQYF
CDR3 DNA: TGTGCCAGCAGCGTAGTAGGACAGTTCGATGAGCAGTGGGAGCAGTACTTC

D gene: NA
V gene: TRBV20-1
J gene: TRBJ1-1
clone size: NA
CDR3 length: 13
CDR3 protein: CSAPPGRNSQAFF
CDR3 DNA: TGCAGTGCGCCACCGGGACGAAATTCACAAGCTTTCTTT

D gene: NA
V gene: TRBV7-3
J gene: TRBJ2-3
clone size: NA
CDR3 length: 15
CDR3 protein: CASSLMLGELVFRYF
CDR3 DNA: TGTGCCAGCAGCTTAATGCTCGGGGAGCTGGTTTTTCGATATTTT

D gene: NA
V gene: TRBV5-6
J gene: TRBJ2-7
clone size: NA
CDR3 length: 15
CDR3 protein: CASTTGPPRPYEQYF
CDR3 DNA: TGTGCCAGCACCACGGGACCACCACGCCCCTACGAGCAGTACTTC

D gene: NA
V gene: TRBV9
J gene: TRBJ1-1
clone size: NA
CDR3 length: 13
CDR3 protein: CASSVRENTEAFF
CDR3 DNA: TGTGCCAGCAGTGTTCGCGAGAACACTGAAGCTTTCTTT

D gene: NA
V gene: TRBV12-3/TRBV12-4
J gene: TRBJ1-6
clone size: many
CDR3 length: 13
CDR3 protein: CASSFTGERPLHF
CDR3 DNA: TGTGCCAGCAGTTTCACGGGCGAAAGGCCCCTCCACTTT

D gene: NA
V gene: TRBV11-2
J gene: TRBJ1-1
clone size: few
CDR3 length: 13
CDR3 protein: CASSLDPSAEAFF
CDR3 DNA: TGTGCCAGCAGCTTAGATCCGTCAGCTGAAGCTTTCTTT

D gene: TRBD1
V gene: TRBV2
J gene: TRBJ1-3
clone size: many
CDR3 length: 14
CDR3 protein: CASQIGQERNTIYF
CDR3 DNA: TGTGCCAGCCAAATAGGACAGGAAAGAAACACCATATATTTT

D gene: NA
V gene: TRBV12-3/TRBV12-4
J gene: TRBJ1-1
clone size: NA
CDR3 length: 12
CDR3 protein: CASSRFNTEAFF
CDR3 DNA: TGTGCCAGCAGCAGATTCAACACTGAAGCTTTCTTT

D gene: NA
V gene: TRBV9
J gene: TRBJ2-7
clone size: NA
CDR3 length: 15
CDR3 protein: CASSSSEGKVYEQYF
CDR3 DNA: TGTGCCAGCAGCTCGAGTGAGGGTAAAGTCTACGAGCAGTACTTC

D gene: NA
V gene: TRBV20-1
J gene: TRBJ2-1
clone size: NA
CDR3 length: 15
CDR3 protein: CSAVPAESSYNEQFF
CDR3 DNA: TGCAGTGCTGTCCCAGCGGAAAGCTCCTACAATGAGCAGTTCTTC

D gene: NA
V gene: TRBV5-1
J gene: TRBJ2-7
clone size: NA
CDR3 length: 14
CDR3 protein: CASSLGTNSYEQYF
CDR3 DNA: TGCGCCAGCAGCTTGGGGACGAACAGCTACGAGCAGTACTTC

D gene: NA
V gene: TRBV2
J gene: TRBJ2-6
clone size: NA
CDR3 length: 18
CDR3 protein: CASSVGTVGYDSPLHLTF
CDR3 DNA: TGTGCCAGCAGCGTGGGAACAGTGGGTTATGATTCACCCCTCCACTTGACTTTC

D gene: TRBD1
V gene: TRBV14
J gene: TRBJ1-2
clone size: many
CDR3 length: 15
CDR3 protein: CASSQLTGGSYGYTF
CDR3 DNA: TGTGCCAGCAGCCAATTGACAGGGGGCAGCTATGGCTACACCTTC

D gene: NA
V gene: TRBV12-3/TRBV12-4
J gene: TRBJ1-5
clone size: few
CDR3 length: 14
CDR3 protein: CASSFAGSNQPQHF
CDR3 DNA: TGTGCCAGCAGTTTCGCCGGGAGCAATCAGCCCCAGCATTTT

D gene: NA
V gene: TRBV11-2
J gene: TRBJ1-5
clone size: NA
CDR3 length: 16
CDR3 protein: CASSLLLGAFNQPQHF
CDR3 DNA: TGTGCCAGCAGCCTACTCTTGGGGGCTTTCAATCAGCCCCAGCATTTT

D gene: NA
V gene: TRBV19
J gene: TRBJ1-6
clone size: NA
CDR3 length: 14
CDR3 protein: CASLGSSYHSPLHF
CDR3 DNA: TGTGCCAGTTTGGGCAGCTCCTACCATTCACCCCTCCACTTT

D gene: NA
V gene: TRBV5-6
J gene: TRBJ1-1
clone size: many
CDR3 length: 14
CDR3 protein: CASSLLYRYTEAFF
CDR3 DNA: TGTGCCAGCAGCTTGTTGTATAGGTACACTGAAGCTTTCTTT

D gene: NA
V gene: TRBV5-1
J gene: TRBJ1-1
clone size: NA
CDR3 length: 14
CDR3 protein: CASSLLPTDRGAFF
CDR3 DNA: TGTGCCAGCAGCTTACTCCCGACCGACCGGGGAGCTTTCTTT

D gene: NA
V gene: TRBV10-3
J gene: TRBJ1-4
clone size: many
CDR3 length: 15
CDR3 protein: CAISASGDSNEKLFF
CDR3 DNA: TGTGCCATCAGTGCTTCAGGGGATTCTAATGAAAAACTGTTTTTT

D gene: TRBD1
V gene: TRBV5-1
J gene: TRBJ2-7
clone size: NA
CDR3 length: 15
CDR3 protein: CASSRGTGSAYEQYF
CDR3 DNA: TGCGCCAGCAGTCGGGGGACAGGGTCTGCCTACGAGCAGTACTTC

D gene: NA
V gene: TRBV19
J gene: TRBJ2-1
clone size: NA
CDR3 length: 15
CDR3 protein: CASSTNRFPYNEQFF
CDR3 DNA: TGTGCCAGTAGTACGAACAGGTTTCCCTACAATGAGCAGTTCTTC

D gene: TRBD1
V gene: TRBV20-1
J gene: TRBJ1-6
clone size: NA
CDR3 length: 13
CDR3 protein: CSAMGQGGSPLHF
CDR3 DNA: TGCAGTGCTATGGGACAGGGGGGTTCACCCCTCCACTTT

D gene: NA
V gene: TRBV7-9
J gene: TRBJ1-1
clone size: many
CDR3 length: 14
CDR3 protein: CASSLEVQGGEAFF
CDR3 DNA: TGTGCCAGCAGCTTAGAAGTGCAGGGAGGTGAAGCTTTCTTT

D gene: TRBD1
V gene: TRBV9
J gene: TRBJ1-6
clone size: NA
CDR3 length: 15
CDR3 protein: CASSVDGTGNSPLHF
CDR3 DNA: TGTGCCAGCAGCGTAGATGGGACAGGGAATTCACCCCTCCACTTT

D gene: TRBD1
V gene: TRBV7-2
J gene: TRBJ1-6
clone size: once
CDR3 length: 14
CDR3 protein: CASSLTGTGQSLHF
CDR3 DNA: TGTGCCAGCAGCTTAACAGGGACAGGTCAGTCCCTCCACTTT

D gene: TRBD1
V gene: TRBV24-1
J gene: TRBJ1-5
clone size: NA
CDR3 length: 12
CDR3 protein: CAPTGGGQPQHF
CDR3 DNA: TGTGCCCCCACAGGGGGCGGGCAGCCCCAGCATTTT

D gene: NA
V gene: TRBV7-9
J gene: TRBJ2-5
clone size: NA
CDR3 length: 14
CDR3 protein: CASRLDTGGVTWYF
CDR3 DNA: TGTGCCAGCAGATTAGACACAGGGGGGGTGACATGGTACTTC